This T cell receptor beta chain was sequenced in a study of T-cell reconstitution after alpha-beta-depleted transplantation in children. Overall study results and limits: Day-60 TCRbeta diversity that was high in some patients was derived from surviving recipient T cells and thymic progenitors. Several hundred expanded graft clones reportedly supplied alpha-beta T cells about two months after transplant.

This clonotype was seen ten or more times. Antigen unknown. Using unique molecular identifiers, the investigators prepared the TCRbeta library. TCRdb called the PCR reads again in MiXCR, with one record for every CDR3 protein. The data contain fewer than 1 million distinct CDR3 sequences, 15% to 20% of them singletons. The material sequenced was PBMCs, mostly from graft donor cells, taken 360 days after TCRalphabeta/CD19-depleted stem cell transplant. The receptor's source is a male patient under 18 who had a stem cell transplant for acute lymphoblastic leukemia, so the T cells may come from the graft donor.

In DNA, the CDR3 is TGCAGCGTTTCCAGGGACCAGGGCTATGGCTACACCTTC. This encodes CSVSRDQGYGYTF. The chain combines TRBV29-1 with TRBJ1-2; D is perhaps TRBD1 (5 bases). The CDR3 loop spans 13 amino acids. Trimming took off 5 bases at V and 4 bases at J, with 14 bases between the two ends. CDR1 SQVTM and CDR2 ANQGSEA come from the germline V gene.